This entry is about one T cell receptor beta chain. Its target is unknown. The protocol was immunoSEQ multiplex PCR, while the TCRdb copy is restricted to in-frame clones and leaves out a portion. The data contain around 1,000,000 clones, 60% to 85% of them singletons. These data are taken from a study of shared clonotypes between healthy human individuals. General study points: Non-shared clonotypes were found to have lower generation probabilities than the clonotypes that were shared by all four of the sorted-subset donors.

Sequencing used memory CD4+ T cells from PBMCs. The subset: CD45RA-negative fraction. The sequence was collected from a man between 18 and 35 years old in good health. Some clones in this sample may be carry-over from other donors' samples.

The CDR3 DNA is TGTGCCAGCAGCTTACTTACAGGGCATAATGAAAAACTGTTTTTT. Protein sequence: CASSLLTGHNEKLFF. This chain joins TRBV7-9 and TRBJ1-4; D may be TRBD1 (6 bases). Germline CDR1 and CDR2: SEHNR and FQNEAQ (reference sequence). CDR3 length: 15 amino acids. The V end lost 2 bases, the J end lost 4 bases, and 11 bases lay between the germline ends.